Each of the 13 T cell receptor beta chains below was sequenced from the same sample in a study of T-cell memory formation after mild COVID-19. TCRdb recomputed calls from the 5' RACE reads with MiXCR, one row per CDR3 protein. The sample holds 500,000 to 550,000 distinct CDR3 sequences, roughly 22% seen once. The specimen was PBMCs or a T cell subset sorted from them (not recorded which). These receptors all stem from an adult woman who had mild COVID-19 (a few samples of this study predate the infection). Cell type and time point are not known.

In this sample, this clonotype turned up a few times. This chain's CDR3 is CASSPREEAEAFF. CDR3 coding DNA: TGTGCCAGCAGTCCCAGGGAGGAGGCTGAAGCTTTCTTT. The chain uses TRBV12-3 or TRBV12-4 and TRBJ1-1, with TRBD1 as a possible D gene (5 bases). The CDR3 is made up of 13 amino acids. Trimming removed 5 bases at V and 6 bases at J, with 13 bases between.

This clonotype turned up a few times. The chain combines TRBV9 with TRBJ2-7; 7 bases match TRBD1. The germline V gene has CDR1 SGDLS and CDR2 YYNGEE. The CDR3 contains 16 residues. Losses at the gene ends were 0 bases for V and 2 bases for J; bases not matched to a gene: 8. CDR3 nucleotides: TGTGCCAGCAGCGTAGACGGGACAGCGACCGCCTACGAGCAGTACTTC. As protein: CASSVDGTATAYEQYF.

The chain uses TRBV9 and TRBJ2-5, with TRBD1 matching over 7 bases. Per the germline V gene, CDR1 is SGDLS and CDR2 is YYNGEE. The CDR3 length is 15 residues. Unmatched junction bases numbered 6, after V lost 0 bases and J lost 4 bases. CDR3 sequence: CASSVVTGAGETQYF. CDR3 DNA: TGTGCCAGCAGCGTAGTCACAGGGGCAGGAGAGACCCAGTACTTC.

This clonotype was seen only a few times. The V gene is TRBV5-4, the J gene TRBJ1-1, with 7 positions matching TRBD1. Germline trimming cut 6 bases from V and 5 bases from J; bases unmatched to any gene: 13. The CDR3 length is 15 residues. Germline CDR1 and CDR2: SGHNT and YYREEE (reference sequence). CDR3 residues: CASTGPTGHKTEAFF. The CDR3 region has the DNA TGTGCCAGCACCGGGCCGACAGGGCACAAAACTGAAGCTTTCTTT.

This chain's CDR3 is CASSRRDRGYTGELFF. As DNA, the CDR3 is TGTGCCAGCAGCCGAAGGGACAGGGGGTACACCGGGGAGCTGTTTTTT. The chain couples TRBV7-8 to TRBJ2-2; 11 bases match TRBD1. Germline lookup yields CDR1 SGHVS and CDR2 FQNEAQ. J was trimmed by 3 bases and V by 5 bases; bases with no gene match: 5. The CDR3 loop spans 16 amino acids.

The chain has TRBV9 and TRBJ2-6; possible D gene TRBD1, 5 bases. In germline, CDR1 is SGDLS, CDR2 YYNGEE. This CDR3 is built from 16 residues. Trimming took 5 bases from V and 0 from J, leaving 12 bases between them. CDR3 loop: CASRSHDSSGANVLTF. CDR3 nucleotide sequence: TGTGCCAGCAGAAGCCACGACAGCTCTGGGGCCAACGTCCTGACTTTC.

This clonotype has only a few counts. The chain is built from TRBV7-8 and TRBJ1-2; weak D call: TRBD1 (5 bases). The CDR3 loop spans 15 amino acids. Trimming took off 5 bases at V and 1 base at J, with 14 bases between the two ends. CDR1 and CDR2 (germline): SGHVS, FQNEAQ. CDR3 in amino acids: CASSPVQGDNYGYTF. CDR3 sequence (DNA): TGTGCCAGCAGCCCAGTGCAGGGTGATAACTATGGCTACACCTTC.

The J gene is TRBJ1-2, the V gene TRBV30; D unclear. Germline CDR1 and CDR2: GTSNPN and SVGIG (reference sequence). V dropped 3 bases and J dropped 8 bases, with 10 bases sitting between them. This CDR3 contains 11 residues. The CDR3 here is CAWSRSLGYTF. CDR3 DNA: TGTGCCTGGAGCCGGTCACTGGGCTACACCTTC.

This clonotype was seen a handful of times. The chain employs TRBV7-9 and TRBJ2-1; 10 bases are a match to TRBD2. The germline gives CDR1 SEHNR, CDR2 FQNEAQ (reference sequence). The V segment lost 4 bases and the J segment 6 bases; nucleotides outside the gene matches: 6. This CDR3 region has 15 residues. CDR3 coding DNA: TGTGCCAGCAGCTCTGCCAGGACTAGCGGCAATGAGCAGTTCTTC. The encoded protein is CASSSARTSGNEQFF.

V gene TRBV12-3 or TRBV12-4 combines with J gene TRBJ2-7; TRBD1 agrees at 10 bases. The CDR3 has 17 residues. V lost 2 bases and J lost 2; bases outside the gene matches: 9. The CDR3 nucleotides read TGTGCCAGCAGTTTAAGTGTAGACAGGGGGCTTCCCTACGAGCAGTACTTC. Amino acid sequence: CASSLSVDRGLPYEQYF.

Ten or more counts support this clonotype. The chain links TRBV7-9 to TRBJ2-3; D not resolved. V dropped 3 bases and J dropped 3 bases, with 4 bases sitting between them. Germline CDR1 is SEHNR and CDR2 is FQNEAQ (reference sequence). The CDR3 is made up of 12 amino acids. For the CDR3, the DNA is TGTGCCAGCAGCTTCTTAACAGATACGCAGTATTTT. Amino acid sequence: CASSFLTDTQYF. The full variable domain, completed using reference TRBV7-9 and TRBJ2-3, is DTGVSQNPRHKITKRGQNVTFRCDPISEHNRLYWYRQTLGQGPEFLTYFQNEAQLEKSRLLSDRFSAERPKGSFSTLEIQRTEQGDSAMYLCASSFLTDTQYFGPGTRLTVL.

This clonotype was counted a few times. The J gene is TRBJ2-7, the V gene TRBV12-3 or TRBV12-4, with 12 bases identical to TRBD2. With 6 bases clipped from V and 3 bases from J, the junction kept 9 bases outside the gene matches. This CDR3 has 16 amino acids. CDR3 loop: CASSRTSGRNLYEQYF. The DNA of the CDR3 is TGTGCCAGCAGCCGCACTAGCGGGAGGAACCTCTACGAGCAGTACTTC.

This clonotype has only a few counts. The chain combines TRBV29-1 with TRBJ1-2; D unclear. CDR3 length: 9 residues. Germline assignment: CDR1 SQVTM and CDR2 ANQGSEA. V lost 5 bases to trimming and J lost 8 bases, with 6 bases between them. The CDR3 sequence is CSVTDGYTF. DNA for the CDR3: TGCAGCGTTACGGACGGCTACACCTTC. Supplemented by reference TRBV29-1 and TRBJ1-2, the full variable domain reads SAVISQKPSRDICQRGTSLTIQCQVDSQVTMMFWYRQQPGQSLTLIATANQGSEATYESGFVIDKFPISRPNLTFSTLTVSNMSPEDSSIYLCSVTDGYTFGSGTRLTVV.